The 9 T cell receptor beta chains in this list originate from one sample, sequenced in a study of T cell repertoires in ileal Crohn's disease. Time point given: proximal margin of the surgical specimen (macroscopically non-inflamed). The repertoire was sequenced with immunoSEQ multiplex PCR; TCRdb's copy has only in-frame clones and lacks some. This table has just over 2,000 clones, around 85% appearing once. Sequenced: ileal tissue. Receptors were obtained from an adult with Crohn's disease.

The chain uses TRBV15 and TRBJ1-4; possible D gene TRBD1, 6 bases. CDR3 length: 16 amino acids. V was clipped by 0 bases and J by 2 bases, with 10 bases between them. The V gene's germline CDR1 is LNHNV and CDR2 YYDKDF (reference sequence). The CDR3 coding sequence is TGTGCCACCAGCAGAGAACGGGGGGCCACTAATGAAAAACTGTTTTTT. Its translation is CATSRERGATNEKLFF.

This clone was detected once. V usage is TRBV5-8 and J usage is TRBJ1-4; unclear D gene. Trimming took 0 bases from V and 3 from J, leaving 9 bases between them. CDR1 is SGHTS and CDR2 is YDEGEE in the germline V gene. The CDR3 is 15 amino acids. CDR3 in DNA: TGTGCCAGCAGCTTGGGCCGGGAATCTAATGAAAAACTGTTTTTT. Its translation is CASSLGRESNEKLFF.

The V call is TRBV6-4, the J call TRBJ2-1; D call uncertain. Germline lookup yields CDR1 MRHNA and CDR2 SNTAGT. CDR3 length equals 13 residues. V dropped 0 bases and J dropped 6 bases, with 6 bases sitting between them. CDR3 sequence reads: CASSDSEANEQFF. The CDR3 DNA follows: TGTGCCAGCAGTGACTCGGAAGCCAATGAGCAGTTCTTC.

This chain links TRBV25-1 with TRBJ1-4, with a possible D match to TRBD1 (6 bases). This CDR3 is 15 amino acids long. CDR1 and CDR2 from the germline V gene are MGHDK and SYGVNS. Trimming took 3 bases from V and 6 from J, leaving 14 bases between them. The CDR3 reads CASSEGGRGYEKLFF. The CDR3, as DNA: TGTGCCAGCAGTGAGGGGGGGCGCGGGTATGAAAAACTGTTTTTT.

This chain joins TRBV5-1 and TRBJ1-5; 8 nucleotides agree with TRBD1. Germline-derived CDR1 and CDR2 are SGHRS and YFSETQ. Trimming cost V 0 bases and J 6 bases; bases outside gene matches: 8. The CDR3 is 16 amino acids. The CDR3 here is CASSLDGQGSVQPQHF. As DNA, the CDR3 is TGCGCCAGCAGCTTGGACGGACAGGGAAGTGTTCAGCCCCAGCATTTT.

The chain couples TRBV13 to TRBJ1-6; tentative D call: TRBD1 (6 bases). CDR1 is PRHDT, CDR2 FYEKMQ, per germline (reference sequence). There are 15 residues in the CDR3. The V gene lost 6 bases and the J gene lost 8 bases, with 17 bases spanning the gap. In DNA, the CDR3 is TGTGCCAGCAGGCGTACAGGGTTATCAGATTCACCCCTCCACTTT. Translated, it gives CASRRTGLSDSPLHF.

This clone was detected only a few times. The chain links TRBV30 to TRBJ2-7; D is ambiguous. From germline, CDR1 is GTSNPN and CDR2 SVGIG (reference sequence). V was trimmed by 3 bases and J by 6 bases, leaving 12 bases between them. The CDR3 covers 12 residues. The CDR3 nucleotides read TGTGCCTGGAGCCTCCCGCCGGGCGAGCAGTACTTC. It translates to CAWSLPPGEQYF.

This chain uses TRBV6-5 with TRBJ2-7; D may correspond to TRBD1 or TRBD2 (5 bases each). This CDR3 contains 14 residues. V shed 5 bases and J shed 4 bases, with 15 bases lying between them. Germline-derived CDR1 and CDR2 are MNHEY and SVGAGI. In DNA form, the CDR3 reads TGTGCCAGCAGTGCCGAGGGGTACGGTTACGAGCAGTACTTC. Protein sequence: CASSAEGYGYEQYF.

The CDR3 DNA follows: TGTGCCAGCTCACCACCCCCCAGGGGGCCGGGGGGCAATCAGCCCCAGCATTTT. It codes for CASSPPPRGPGGNQPQHF. The genes are TRBV18 and TRBJ1-5; the match to TRBD1 covers 8 bases. The germline V gene has CDR1 KGHSH and CDR2 LQKENI. There are 18 residues in the CDR3. V lost 0 bases, J lost 2 bases, and 9 bases stayed unmatched. Together with reference TRBV18 and TRBJ1-5, the CDR3 gives the full variable domain: NAGVMQNPRHLVRRRGQEARLRCSPMKGHSHVYWYRQLPEEGLKFMVYLQKENIIDESGMPKERFSAEFPKEGPSILRIQQVVRGDSAAYFCASSPPPRGPGGNQPQHFGDGTRLSIL.